Listed here is a single TCR beta chain. This clonotype was recorded many times. Its recognized antigen is unknown. Base qualities are missing; no much larger clone stands one base away. All patients had node-negative disease on CT and PET/CT, and none had a history of other malignancies or prior chemotherapy or radiotherapy. At each of the two time points, around 6 milliliters of peripheral venous blood were collected into EDTA tubes. Ficoll-Paque Plus density-gradient centrifugation was used to isolate PBMCs. Immediately after collection, samples were stored at -80 degrees C until analysis. The data were obtained in a study of prognosis after radiotherapy for stage I lung cancer listed by TCRdb under 2021. Study-level background: Between April 2018 and January 2019, approximately 18 stage I NSCLC patients were enrolled in Nanjing, China. Stage I lung tumors that were newly diagnosed and primary were found in about 14 patients, while about five patients had oligometastatic NSCLC after surgical resection of the primary tumor. Every patient was regarded as medically inoperable, because of comorbidities in over ten cases and refusal of surgery in 6 or 7 cases. The cohort was made up of some twelve men and more than five women, with a median age of around 70 years and an age range of about 50 to 90 years. On tumor histology, around twelve patients had adenocarcinoma and about seven had squamous cell carcinoma. SBRT was delivered in 3 to 5 fractions with a biologically effective dose of at least 100 Gy, and image-guided IMRT or VMAT was used for delivery. SBRT was not combined with any concurrent therapy in any patient. Four of the 19 patients developed distant metastases after SBRT, at a median of around seven months; the other 15 showed no significant progression. Peripheral blood TCR beta repertoires were profiled in stage I NSCLC patients before and after stereotactic body radiotherapy, and the repertoires were related to distant failure. The study sequenced about 38 blood samples from 19 patients, one before and one after SBRT per patient.

Overall results and qualifications from the work: Post-SBRT Shannon entropy and its change from baseline were lower in patients who developed distant metastases; baseline Shannon entropy was not associated with metastases. No determination of tumor specificity was made for expanded TCR clones. Unique TCR clone counts fell after SBRT (median about 10,000 before versus 6,000 to 8,000 after; Wilcoxon paired P=0.011). Differences by metastasis status were reportedly seen in TRBV and TRBJ usage frequencies, involving two V genes at baseline and, after SBRT, several V genes and two J genes. The small cohort and short follow-up limited the study, so independent validation of the findings is needed. None of the reported P values were adjusted for multiple comparisons.

From cysteine to phenylalanine, the CDR3 is 14 amino acids long. Left in the record is the CDR3 DNA by itself, 42 bases read in frame from the first base. Reading the germline V gene gives CDR1 MDHEN and CDR2 SYDVKM. Trimming at the junction amounts to 8 bases on V and 7 bases on J, and the germline ends lie 20 bases apart. Two rounds of multiplex PCR were used to amplify the TCR beta CDR3 region from genomic DNA. In the first PCR round, primers specific to each TRBV and TRBJ gene were used, and the primer sequences were filed in Chinese patent CN105087789A. The second PCR round used universal primers. The Roche High Pure PCR Template Preparation Kit was used to extract genomic DNA from the frozen PBMCs. The libraries underwent paired-end sequencing with 151 bp reads on an Illumina HiSeq 3000. The paper's data handling went like this. CutAdapt was used to discard raw reads that did not contain the multiplex PCR primer sequences. High-quality paired reads were merged into contigs with PEAR. MiXCR assigned TRB V, D and J gene segments to each contig by aligning to reference sequences. To remove sequencing errors, CDR3 sequences were clustered according to base quality and sequence similarity. Shannon entropy, normalized by the natural log of the productive TCR sequence number, served as the measure of diversity. Clonality was defined as one minus Shannon entropy divided by the natural log of the number of unique clonotypes. Using the Youden index from ROC curves, the researchers picked the repertoire-metric cut-offs for progression-free survival, and all analyses were carried out in R 3.5.3. TCRdb reanalyzed the raw reads on its own, using fastp at Q25 for trimming and MiXCR for clone calling, and kept in-frame beta chains. Entries that share a CDR3 protein sequence are merged under the most common genes and DNA. TCRdb, not the authors, supplied the V and J calls. In all, the sample holds 50,000 to 75,000 distinct CDR3 sequences, and more than 25% of those were seen once. The ten biggest clones cover less than 8% of the sample.

The material was PBMCs, obtained before or after stereotactic body radiation therapy (not recorded which). The receptor comes from a donor over 45 with non-small cell lung cancer. The chain couples TRBV28 to TRBJ1-2, and TRBD1 may be the D gene, going by 6 matching bases. The CDR3 reads CASQTAGGPFGYTF. The nucleotides are TGTGCCAGCCAGACGGCGGGGGGGCCGTTTGGCTACACCTTC.